Listed here is a single T cell receptor (beta chain). Its antigen is undetermined. The sample comes from a study of cytomegalovirus exposure and HLA in healthy donors. Study details: Out of several hundred genotyped donors, around 80% belonged to the Caucasian-associated ancestry cluster.

Use of 60 Vbeta and 13 Jbeta primers characterized the PCR. The table came from immunoSEQ multiplex PCR; TCRdb's copy has only in-frame clones and leaves some out. The sample holds around 130,000 clones; over 80% are singletons and the top ten take 1.2%. This CDR3 region has 14 residues. V was clipped by 8 bases and J by 3 bases, with 14 bases between them. Germline V gives CDR1 MNHEY, CDR2 SMNVEV (reference sequence). Study observations and caveats: In an earlier analysis, about 87% or about 30%: the productive usage of most TCR beta V segments. Later analysis associated a missense DCLRE1C variant with TCR beta V- and J-gene trimming.

The sequence was obtained from a female donor in good health and CMV-seronegative. The chain joins TRBV27 to TRBJ1-5; unclear D gene. Sequencing was done on a sample of PBMCs. CDR3 bases: TGTGCCAGCGGCGGGGTAGGCCCCAATCAGCCCCAGCATTTT. Protein product: CASGGVGPNQPQHF.